This T cell receptor (beta chain) was recovered during a study of blood T cell repertoires in COVID-19. For the study at large: There were acute and convalescent COVID-19 samples, and they came from the United States, Italy and Spain.

V shed 1 base, J shed 7 bases, and the junction held 5 bases outside the gene matches. The CDR3 sequence is 16 residues long. CDR1 and CDR2 from the germline V gene are SGHVS and FNYEAQ. Some clones are missing from TCRdb's copy, which holds only in-frame ones; the method was immunoSEQ multiplex PCR. The sample shows some 200,000 clones, about four fifths of them seen only once. The V gene is TRBV7-6, the J gene TRBJ2-2, with TRBD1 identical over 11 bases. The sequenced material came from PBMCs or T cells enriched from blood (not recorded which). This receptor was taken from a man in his forties who had recovered from COVID-19. The chain's CDR3 is CASSLGDRGSIGELFF. CDR3 DNA sequence: TGTGCCAGCAGCTTAGGGGACAGGGGGTCGATCGGGGAGCTGTTTTTT.